Below are 13 T cell receptor beta chains sequenced from a single sample in a study of T cell clonotyping in hematopoietic cell transplantation. Profiling relied on immunoSEQ multiplex PCR, and the TCRdb table lists in-frame clones only, not all of them. Altogether about 5,900 clones are present, 65% to 85% being singletons, with the ten largest covering roughly a third. The sample was PBMCs, taken 100 days after allogeneic stem cell transplant. The receptors were gathered from a female patient aged 25-39 years who had an allogeneic stem cell transplant, so the T cells may come from the graft donor. Some clones in this sample may be carry-over from other donors' samples.

The rearrangement links TRBV19 to TRBJ1-2; 7 positions agree with TRBD1. The germline V gene encodes CDR1 LNHDA and CDR2 SQIVND (reference sequence). V shed 5 bases and J 0 bases; nucleotides not matched to a gene: 6. This CDR3 comprises 15 residues. CDR3 sequence: CASSPRDSSNYGYTF. CDR3 nucleotide sequence: TGTGCCAGTAGTCCCCGGGACAGCTCTAACTATGGCTACACCTTC.

The chain carries TRBV7-3 and TRBJ1-2; D perhaps matches TRBD1 (5 bases). V was cut by 1 base and J by 6 bases, with 12 bases left in between. Germline V gene sequence: CDR1 SGHTA, CDR2 FQGTGA. This CDR3 is 14 amino acids long. CDR3 in DNA: TGTGCCAGCAGCTTAAATCGCGGGGGGGATGGCTACACCTTC. Its protein product is CASSLNRGGDGYTF.

In regard to this clone: Compared with germline, one end of the junction differs, possibly owing to a read error. The genes are TRBV30 and TRBJ2-7; the D call may be TRBD1 or TRBD2 (5 bases each). Germline V gene lookup returns CDR1 GTSNPN and CDR2 SVGIG (reference sequence). The CDR3 covers 10 residues. Here the CDR3 DNA reads TGTGCCTGCGCCTCTCCGGGGCCCGTCTTC. Its translation: CACASPGPVF.

This chain's CDR3 is CASNRDTLTGELFF. In DNA form, the CDR3 reads TGTGCCAGTAACCGGGACACCCTCACCGGGGAGCTGTTTTTT. The chain recombines TRBV2 with TRBJ2-2; a weak D match, TRBD1 (6 bases). The CDR3 runs 14 residues. Looked up from germline, CDR1 is SNHLY and CDR2 is FYNNEI. The germline V and J ends were trimmed by 9 bases and 4 bases, with 15 bases remaining between them.

This clone was observed a handful of times. The chain uses TRBV5-1 and TRBJ2-7; weak D call: TRBD1 (6 bases). The germline CDR1 and CDR2 sequences are SGHRS and YFSETQ. The CDR3 covers 12 residues. V was trimmed by 2 bases and J by 6 bases, leaving 9 bases between them. The CDR3 loop is CASSFTGPEQYF. As DNA, the CDR3 is TGCGCCAGCAGCTTTACAGGGCCCGAGCAGTACTTC.

This clone was seen a single time. The chain couples TRBV19 to TRBJ1-1; possibly TRBD1 for D (6 bases). Trimming pared 6 bases from V and 1 base from J, leaving 12 bases between. CDR3 length: 14 amino acids. The germline V gene encodes CDR1 LNHDA and CDR2 SQIVND (reference sequence). The CDR3 DNA is TGTGCCAGTAGCCATCGGACAGCGAACACTGAAGCTTTCTTT. Translating gives CASSHRTANTEAFF.

The chain couples TRBV7-2 to TRBJ2-2; 7 bases match TRBD2. CDR1 SGHTA and CDR2 FQGNSA come from the germline V gene. J lost 6 bases, V lost 5 bases, and 12 bases had no gene match. The CDR3 sequence is 16 residues long. The CDR3 protein is CASSHGVGGWAGELFF. Written as DNA, the CDR3 is TGTGCCAGCAGCCACGGGGTGGGAGGGTGGGCCGGGGAGCTGTTTTTT.

The rearrangement links TRBV11-3 to TRBJ2-7, with D possibly being TRBD1 (5 bases). The V end was cut by 5 bases, the J end by 3 bases, with 11 bases between. The CDR3 consists of 13 residues. Looked up from germline, CDR1 is SGHNT and CDR2 is YENEEA. This CDR3 is CASSTQGSYEQYF. CDR3 sequence (DNA): TGTGCCAGCAGCACGCAGGGCAGCTACGAGCAGTACTTC.

V is TRBV19 and J is TRBJ2-7, with D maybe TRBD2 (6 bases). Germline loops: CDR1 LNHDA, CDR2 SQIVND (reference sequence). Trimming left V 3 bases short and J 0 bases short, with 12 bases between. The CDR3 runs to 15 residues. In nucleotides, the CDR3 is TGTGCCAGTAGTATGACCACTAGCAGCTCCTACGAGCAGTACTTC. Encoded protein: CASSMTTSSSYEQYF.

The rearrangement joins TRBV29-1 to TRBJ1-2, with 11 bases identical to TRBD1. The CDR3 has 13 amino acids. V lost 8 bases, J lost 7 bases, and 9 bases stayed unmatched. CDR1 is SQVTM and CDR2 is ANQGSEA in the germline V gene. The CDR3 region is CSLRTGGAAGYTF. The CDR3 DNA sequence: TGCAGCCTCCGGACAGGGGGCGCGGCTGGCTACACCTTC.

V usage is TRBV14 and J usage is TRBJ2-7; D gene uncertain. Looked up from germline, CDR1 is SGHDN and CDR2 is FVKESK. There are 12 residues in the CDR3. Between the trimmed V and J ends, which lost 2 bases and 4 bases, there was a span of 6 bases. The CDR3 loop is CASSQLGYEQYF. The CDR3 DNA follows: TGTGCCAGCAGCCAATTAGGGTACGAGCAGTACTTC.

In this sample, this clone turned up a few times. The chain links TRBV7-9 to TRBJ2-3; D not certain. Germline CDR1 SEHNR, CDR2 FQNEAQ (reference sequence). The CDR3 sequence is 14 residues long. The V end was cut by 4 bases, the J end by 2 bases, with 10 bases between. The CDR3 sequence is CASSSQTVTDTQYF. DNA of the CDR3: TGTGCCAGCAGCTCCCAGACTGTCACAGATACGCAGTATTTT.

The rearrangement joins TRBV7-6 to TRBJ2-5; no firm D call. Germline lookup yields CDR1 SGHVS and CDR2 FNYEAQ. V was clipped by 3 bases and J by 5 bases, with 4 bases between them. This CDR3 region has 11 residues. CDR3 coding DNA: TGTGCCAGCAGCTTTGTTGAGACCCAGTACTTC. Its translation is CASSFVETQYF.